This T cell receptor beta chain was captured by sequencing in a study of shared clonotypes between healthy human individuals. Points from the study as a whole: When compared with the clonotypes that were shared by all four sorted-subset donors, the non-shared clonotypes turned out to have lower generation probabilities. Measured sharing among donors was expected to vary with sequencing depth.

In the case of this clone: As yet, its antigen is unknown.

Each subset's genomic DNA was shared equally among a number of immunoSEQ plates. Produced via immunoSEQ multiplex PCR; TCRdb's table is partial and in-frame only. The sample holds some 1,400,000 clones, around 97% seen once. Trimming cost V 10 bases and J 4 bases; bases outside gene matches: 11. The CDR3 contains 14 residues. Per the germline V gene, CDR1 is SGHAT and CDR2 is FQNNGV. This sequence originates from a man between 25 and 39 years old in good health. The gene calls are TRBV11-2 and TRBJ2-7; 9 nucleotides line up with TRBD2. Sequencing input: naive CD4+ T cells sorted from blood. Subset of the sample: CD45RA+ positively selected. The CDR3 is CATHSGSLSYEQYF. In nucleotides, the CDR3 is TGTGCCACCCATAGCGGGAGCCTCTCGTACGAGCAGTACTTC.